This T cell receptor (beta chain) was obtained from a study of blood T cell repertoires in COVID-19. Looking at the study overall: T cells, B-cell-depleted T cells, or PBMCs supplied cDNA or gDNA.

This clone showed up just a few times. Seattle patient enrollment occurred during active infection, with longitudinal follow-up thereafter. Original handling: By means of reference gene primer amplification, nucleated cell counts were estimated. The repertoire was sequenced with immunoSEQ multiplex PCR; TCRdb's copy has only in-frame clones and lacks some. V and J calls and clone size follow that table, whereas D and trimming were derived from the DNA. Of 250,000 or so clones listed, around 90% are singletons. V was cut by 6 bases and J by 6 bases, with 19 bases left in between. This CDR3 has 15 residues. CDR1 is KGHDR and CDR2 is SFDVKD in the germline V gene.

The chain employs TRBV24-1 and TRBJ1-2, with D possibly matching TRBD1 (6 bases). The receptor was derived from a man under 40 with COVID-19, enrolled during active disease. Source material: peripheral blood. CDR3 coding DNA: TGTGCCACCAGTATAAGAAACAGGGAAACCAATGGCTACACCTTC. Its translation: CATSIRNRETNGYTF.